Described below is a single T cell receptor beta chain sequence and its context. The data are from a study of blood T cell repertoires in COVID-19. As for the study in general: From T cells, B-cell-depleted T cells, or PBMCs came the material, which was cDNA or gDNA.

How the authors handled the data: How many nucleated cells were present was estimated from reference gene primer amplification. Assay used: immunoSEQ multiplex PCR; TCRdb lists only in-frame clones, some missing. The DNA was the basis for D and trimming; V, J and clone size are from that table. The sample has about 150,000 clones, roughly 83% seen once; the top ten hold around 5%. Up to 2 weeks before entering the study, exposed participants had met a COVID-19 case. This sequence originates from an older man who had been exposed to COVID-19. Sequencing input: PBMCs or T cells enriched from blood (not recorded which).

The CDR3 DNA is TGTGCCAGTAGGGATCAGGGAAGGGGGAACACCGGGGAGCTGTTTTTT. Residues: CASRDQGRGNTGELFF. This chain links TRBV19 with TRBJ2-2; D is perhaps TRBD1 (5 bases). Looked up from germline, CDR1 is LNHDA and CDR2 is SQIVND (reference sequence). V lost 6 bases and J lost 1, with 15 bases in between. This CDR3 spans 16 amino acids. Full variable domain (missing parts from reference TRBV19 and TRBJ2-2): DGGITQSPKYLFRKEGQNVTLSCEQNLNHDAMYWYRQDPGQGLRLIYYSQIVNDFQKGDIAEGYSVSREKKESFPLTVTSAQKNPTAFYLCASRDQGRGNTGELFFGEGSRLTVL.